Below are 5 T cell receptor beta chains sequenced from a single sample in a study of regulatory T cells in long-lasting Graves disease. Described time point: persistent/refractory GD, antithyroid drugs over 5 years with positive TRAb. RNA from PBMCs was the source of the TCR library. HTBI primers from iRepertoire and Arm-PCR of CDR3 regions yielded the TCR beta libraries. MiXCR, applied by TCRdb to the multiplex PCR reads, yields one record per CDR3 protein. The data contain around 300,000 distinct CDR3 sequences, under 25% of them singletons. The material sequenced was peripheral blood mononuclear cells (PBMCs), taken when the disease was refractory, from a patient treated with antithyroid drugs. Receptor source: a female donor with Graves disease.

This clonotype came up a few times. CDR3 in DNA: TGTGCCAGCAGTCCCCGCCAGGACGCCTCACCCCTCCACTTT. Protein: CASSPRQDASPLHF. This chain joins TRBV27 and TRBJ1-6; no firm D call. Trimming took off 5 bases at V and 10 bases at J, with 15 bases between the two ends. There are 14 residues in the CDR3. The germline gives CDR1 MNHEY, CDR2 SMNVEV (reference sequence).

This clonotype came up a few times. The chain has TRBV6-1 and TRBJ2-4, with D perhaps TRBD1 (6 bases). The CDR3 totals 14 residues. Germline assignment: CDR1 MNHNS and CDR2 SASEGT. Trimming stripped 8 bases from V and 0 bases from J, with 11 bases between. The CDR3 DNA is TGTGCCAGCGGTGGGACAATAGCCAAAAACATTCAGTACTTC. Amino acid sequence: CASGGTIAKNIQYF.

This chain connects TRBV28 to TRBJ2-7, with D possibly TRBD2 on 6 matching bases. The ends were cut back, 4 bases at V and 5 bases at J, with 12 bases in the middle. Germline V lookup: CDR1 MDHEN, CDR2 SYDVKM. This CDR3 region has 13 residues. The CDR3 region is CASSYLWGDEQYF. The CDR3 nucleotides read TGTGCCAGCAGTTACCTTTGGGGGGACGAGCAGTACTTC.

This clonotype has a count of ten or more. This chain joins TRBV6-1 and TRBJ2-5; 8 bases are a match to TRBD2. Trimming removed 5 bases from V and 4 bases from J; junction bases left unmatched: 6. This CDR3 comprises 14 residues. CDR1 and CDR2 (germline): MNHNS, SASEGT. CDR3: CASSPGLALETQYF. CDR3 coding DNA: TGTGCCAGCAGTCCCGGACTAGCTTTAGAGACCCAGTACTTC.

V usage is TRBV27 and J usage is TRBJ2-2; D is possibly TRBD2 (6 bases). CDR3 size: 15 residues. The ends were cut back, 3 bases at V and 0 bases at J, with 8 bases in the middle. CDR1 is MNHEY, CDR2 SMNVEV, per germline (reference sequence). The CDR3 DNA follows: TGTGCCAGCAGTTTCGGGACTTCGAACACCGGGGAGCTGTTTTTT. Its translation is CASSFGTSNTGELFF.